The rows below give T cell receptor beta chains drawn from one sample of a study of response to subunit inactivated influenza vaccine. TCRdb fed the RT-PCR reads into MiXCR, producing one record per CDR3 protein. Among about 300,000 distinct CDR3 sequences listed, about 20% were seen once. This specimen consisted of PBMCs from blood, obtained 21 months after vaccination. These receptors originate from a man between 50 and 70 years old who received an inactivated influenza vaccine. Each CDR3 is given with its conserved first and last residue. The D gene is left open where the match is weak. Rows may omit the clone size; those that give it use once, few, many or a size class.

>NA|NA|TRBJ2-7|TRBV7-2
TGTGCCAGCAGCTCAGCCCCAATTTACGAGCAGTACTTC
CASSSAPIYEQYF
>NA|NA|TRBJ2-1|TRBV5-4
TGTGCCAGCAGCCCCGGCCGGGATGAGCAGTTCTTC
CASSPGRDEQFF
>few|TRBD1|TRBJ2-7|TRBV5-1
TGCGCCAGCAGCAACCCGGGACAGGGTACCTACGAGCAGTACTTC
CASSNPGQGTYEQYF
>NA|TRBD2|TRBJ2-3|TRBV6-5
TGTGCCAGCAGTTATAACCGACGGGGACTAGCGGGAATCTACATTAACACAGATACGCAGTATTTT
CASSYNRRGLAGIYINTDTQYF
>few|NA|TRBJ2-4|TRBV29-1
TGCAGCGCGAGAGCAGGGACCGCGAAAAACATTCAGTACTTC
CSARAGTAKNIQYF
>NA|NA|TRBJ2-7|TRBV21-1
TGTGCCAGCAGCGGACAATGGACAGGGAGGACTAACTACGAGCAGTACTTC
CASSGQWTGRTNYEQYF
>NA|TRBD2|TRBJ2-1|TRBV12-3/TRBV12-4
TGTGCCAGCAGTTTTAGAGGGACTAGCGGGACTTCCTACAATGAGCAGTTCTTC
CASSFRGTSGTSYNEQFF
>NA|NA|TRBJ2-4|TRBV5-1
TGCGCCAGCACGACGGGACCCCAAGGCATTCAGTACTTC
CASTTGPQGIQYF
>few|NA|TRBJ2-3|TRBV20-1
TGCAGTGCTACAGGAGCTACGGGGGACAGAAGATATTCAGCAGATACGCAGTATTTT
CSATGATGDRRYSADTQYF
>many|NA|TRBJ1-5|TRBV6-1
TGTGCCAGCAGTGAAGCTGGGGGGGTTCAGCCCCAGCATTTT
CASSEAGGVQPQHF
>NA|NA|TRBJ1-4|TRBV29-1
TGCAGCGCCACGACAGTCGGAAAACTGTTTTTT
CSATTVGKLFF
>NA|NA|TRBJ2-3|TRBV20-1
TGCAGTGCTAGAACTAGAAACTTAGATACGCAGTATTTT
CSARTRNLDTQYF
>many|TRBD1|TRBJ1-2|TRBV12-3/TRBV12-4
TGTGCCAGCAGTTTAGCCCAGGGGGGTAGCTATGGCTACACCTTC
CASSLAQGGSYGYTF
>NA|NA|TRBJ2-2|TRBV11-2
TGTGCCAGCAGCCTTGGGCCGTTGGGTGGGGGGCTTGGCACCGGGGAGCTGTTTTTT
CASSLGPLGGGLGTGELFF
>few|NA|TRBJ2-1|TRBV6-4
TGTGCCAGCAGTGACGGATCGGGCAATGAGCAGTTCTTC
CASSDGSGNEQFF
>NA|TRBD1|TRBJ1-2|TRBV12-3/TRBV12-4
TGTGCCAGCAGTCGGACAGGTCGGGGAGGCTACACCTTC
CASSRTGRGGYTF
>NA|NA|TRBJ1-5|TRBV4-1
TGCGCCAGCAGCCGAAGCACAAACTCGCCCCAGCATTTT
CASSRSTNSPQHF
>NA|TRBD2|TRBJ2-1|TRBV5-5
TGTGCCAGCAGCGCCCTCGGGGGGGACTCCTACAATGAGCAGTTCTTC
CASSALGGDSYNEQFF
>NA|TRBD1|TRBJ1-5|TRBV24-1
TGTGCCACCAGTGACCCTGGGACAGGGAGGAATCAGCCCCAGCATTTT
CATSDPGTGRNQPQHF
>few|NA|TRBJ2-1|TRBV7-9
TGTGCCAGCAGCTTAGGGCGTTCGGGTGCTGAGCAGTTCTTC
CASSLGRSGAEQFF
>NA|NA|TRBJ2-7|TRBV10-3
TGTGCCACCAACGGGCGGTTAGACTACGAGCAGTACTTC
CATNGRLDYEQYF
>many|TRBD1|TRBJ1-2|TRBV12-3/TRBV12-4
TGTGCCAGCAGCCCAGGGACAAGGGGGCTCTATGGCTACACCTTC
CASSPGTRGLYGYTF
>few|NA|TRBJ2-5|TRBV27
TGTGCCAGCAGTTTATCTGGAGGTGTGGCCCAGTACTTC
CASSLSGGVAQYF
>NA|NA|TRBJ1-1|TRBV3-1
TGTGCCAGCAGCCAAGTGGGCACGAACACTGAAGCTTTCTTT
CASSQVGTNTEAFF
>NA|NA|TRBJ2-7|TRBV3-1
TGTGCCAGCAGCCAAGATACGGCCACCTACGAGCAGTACTTC
CASSQDTATYEQYF
>few|NA|TRBJ1-1|TRBV6-2/TRBV6-3
TGTGCCAGCAGTTACTCGTCGAACACTGAAGCTTTCTTT
CASSYSSNTEAFF
>many|NA|TRBJ1-2|TRBV4-2
TGCGCCAGCAGCCAAGAGGGCCGGAACTATGGCTACACCTTC
CASSQEGRNYGYTF
>few|NA|TRBJ1-3|TRBV15
TGTGCCACCAGCAGAGGGATAGCCAACTCTGGAAACACCATATATTTT
CATSRGIANSGNTIYF
>few|NA|TRBJ1-3|TRBV28
TGTGCCAGCAGTTTATTGTTGCTGGACTCTGGAAACACCATATATTTT
CASSLLLLDSGNTIYF
>few|TRBD2|TRBJ2-3|TRBV4-2
TGTGCCAGCAGCCTTGGTAGCGGGAGAGATACGCAGTATTTT
CASSLGSGRDTQYF
>NA|NA|TRBJ2-3|TRBV15
TGTGCCACCAGCAGAGTCAGGTTTAGCACAGATACGCAGTATTTT
CATSRVRFSTDTQYF
>few|NA|TRBJ1-1|TRBV7-8
TGTGCCAGCAGCCCTCGACGTCCGGGACCTGGGGCTTTCTTT
CASSPRRPGPGAFF
>few|NA|TRBJ1-2|TRBV4-1
TGCGCCAGCAGCCAAGTAGGGGTGGACTATGGCTACACCTTC
CASSQVGVDYGYTF
>many|NA|TRBJ2-7|TRBV5-1
TGCGCCAGCAGCCGTATTTTGGACGGAACCTACGAGCAGTACTTC
CASSRILDGTYEQYF